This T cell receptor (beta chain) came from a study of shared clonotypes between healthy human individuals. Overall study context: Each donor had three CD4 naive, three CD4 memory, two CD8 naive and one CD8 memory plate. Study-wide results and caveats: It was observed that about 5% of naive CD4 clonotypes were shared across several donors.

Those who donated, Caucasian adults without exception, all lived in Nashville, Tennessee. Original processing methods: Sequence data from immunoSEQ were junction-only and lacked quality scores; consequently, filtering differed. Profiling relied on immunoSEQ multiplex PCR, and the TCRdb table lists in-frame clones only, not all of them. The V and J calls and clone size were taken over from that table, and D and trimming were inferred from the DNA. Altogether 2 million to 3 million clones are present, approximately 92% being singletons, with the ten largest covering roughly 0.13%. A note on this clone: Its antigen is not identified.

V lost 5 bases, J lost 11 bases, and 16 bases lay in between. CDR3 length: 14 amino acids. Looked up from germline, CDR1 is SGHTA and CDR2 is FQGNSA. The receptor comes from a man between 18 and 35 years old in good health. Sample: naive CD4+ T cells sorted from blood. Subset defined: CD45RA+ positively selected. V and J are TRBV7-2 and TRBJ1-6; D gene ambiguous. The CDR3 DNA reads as TGTGCCAGCAGCCCGAGTTTTGGGCCGGCACCCCTCCACTTT. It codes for CASSPSFGPAPLHF.